Included here is one T cell receptor beta chain sequence, with context. The antigen this receptor binds is unknown. Nothing much larger sits one base from this clone, and base qualities are not available. Read against the paper, the sample's treatment or condition label means: in vitro stimulation with specific CMV peptide epitopes to enrich CMV-specific T cells. The sequencing machine was an Illumina HiSeq 1500. Through fastp at Q25 and MiXCR, TCRdb rebuilt clones from the public reads, retaining in-frame beta chains. Rows matching on CDR3 protein sequence are summarized as one entry with the most common DNA and genes. In this sample the table shows about a million distinct CDR3 sequences, less than 35% of which occur a single time. The ten largest clones take up over 12% of the sample. At the junction V is shortened by 1 base and J by 4 bases, with 9 bases in between. Looking up the germline V gene yields CDR1 SGHTA and CDR2 FQGNSA. The CDR3 goes from the cysteine to the phenylalanine over 14 residues. Of the read, only the CDR3 DNA is kept; its 42 bases are in frame from base 1.

These data originate in a study of T cell repertoires in cytomegalovirus infection (dated by TCRdb to about 2019). Regarding the complete study: Recently identified HLA-C-restricted CMV epitopes, whose presentation resists viral immunomodulation, were targeted by peptide stimulations together with well-studied HLA-B-restricted epitopes. Because public TCR beta signatures pointed to carriage of CMV infection together with the matching HLA type, the HLA type of each donor mattered for the analysis. The study at large found these results: In the ex vivo response, HLA-C-restricted CMV-specific TCR beta clonotypes were dominant, and in two of eight donors the single most frequent clonotype came from this HLA-C-restricted group. Cumulative frequency of public TCR beta family members discriminated carriers of CMV infection plus the relevant HLA type in this cohort and an independent approximately 400-donor cohort.

The sample in question was cultured CD8+ T cells from PBMCs, obtained from culture after CMV antigen stimulation. This receptor was obtained from a human donor in good health (CMV status not recorded). Some clones in this sample may be carry-over from other donors' samples. This chain joins TRBV7-2 to TRBJ2-3, with an unclear D gene assignment. The DNA is as follows: TGTACCAGCAGCTTAGTCGGCGGTGCAGATACGCAGTATTTT. Translated, this is CTSSLVGGADTQYF. The CDR3 plus the reference TRBV7-2 and TRBJ2-3 genes for the other parts give the full variable domain: GAGVSQSPSNKVTEKGKDVELRCDPISGHTALYWYRQSLGQGLEFLIYFQGNSAPDKSGLPSDRFSAERTGGSVSTLTIQRTQQEDSAVYLCTSSLVGGADTQYFGPGTRLTVL.